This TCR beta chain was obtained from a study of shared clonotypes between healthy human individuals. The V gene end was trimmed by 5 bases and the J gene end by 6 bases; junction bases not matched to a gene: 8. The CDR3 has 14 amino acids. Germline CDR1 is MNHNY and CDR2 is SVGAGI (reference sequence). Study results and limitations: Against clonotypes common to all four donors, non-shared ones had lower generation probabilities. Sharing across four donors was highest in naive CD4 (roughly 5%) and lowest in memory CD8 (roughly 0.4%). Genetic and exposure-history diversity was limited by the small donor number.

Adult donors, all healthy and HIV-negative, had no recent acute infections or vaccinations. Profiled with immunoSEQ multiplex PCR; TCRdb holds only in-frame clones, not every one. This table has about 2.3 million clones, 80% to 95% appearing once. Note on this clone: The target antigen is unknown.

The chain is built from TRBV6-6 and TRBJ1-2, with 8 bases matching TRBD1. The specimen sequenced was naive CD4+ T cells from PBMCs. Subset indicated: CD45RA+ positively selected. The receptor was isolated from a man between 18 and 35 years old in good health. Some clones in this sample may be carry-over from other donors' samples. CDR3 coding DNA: TGTGCCAGCAGTCCCGAGGGACAGGAGAATGGCTACACCTTC. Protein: CASSPEGQENGYTF.